The rows below give T cell receptor beta chains drawn from one sample of a study of T cell responses to AZD1222 COVID-19 vaccine. Profiled with immunoSEQ multiplex PCR; TCRdb holds only in-frame clones, not every one. The sample contains 120,000 or so clones, approximately 92% of which appear only once. Specimen: peripheral blood, collected 28 days after the second AZD1222 dose. The receptors were sampled from an adult who received the AZD1222 COVID-19 vaccine. CDR3s include the opening cysteine and the closing phenylalanine or tryptophan. D genes are given only for firm matches. Some rows mark clone size as missing; the rest say once, few, many or name a class of expanded clone.

J gene	D gene	clone size	V gene	CDR3 protein	CDR3 DNA
TRBJ2-7	-	-	TRBV18	CASSPGLDVSYEQYF	TGTGCCAGCTCACCGGGACTGGACGTTTCCTACGAGCAGTACTTC
TRBJ1-2	TRBD1	-	TRBV7-9	CASSYRTGQTPNYGYTF	TGTGCCAGCAGCTATAGAACGGGACAGACTCCTAACTATGGCTACACCTTC
TRBJ2-1	-	-	TRBV6-5	CASSYDEGSYNEQFF	TGTGCCAGCAGTTATGACGAGGGCTCCTACAATGAGCAGTTCTTC
TRBJ1-5	-	-	TRBV6-6	CASSFNVMYSNQPQHF	TGTGCCAGCAGTTTTAACGTTATGTATAGCAATCAGCCCCAGCATTTT
TRBJ1-5	TRBD1	-	TRBV28	CASSTPQGHNSNQPQHF	TGTGCCAGCAGTACCCCACAGGGGCACAATAGCAATCAGCCCCAGCATTTT
TRBJ1-4	-	-	TRBV7-2	CASSPRGGPTNEKLFF	TGTGCCAGCAGCCCTCGAGGGGGGCCAACTAATGAAAAACTGTTTTTT
TRBJ1-6	-	-	TRBV11-3	CASSLVHKIALYNSPLHF	TGTGCCAGCAGCCTAGTCCACAAAATAGCCCTCTATAATTCACCCCTCCACTTT
TRBJ1-2	-	-	TRBV11-2	CASSSAANYGYTF	TGTGCCAGCAGCTCCGCAGCTAACTATGGCTACACCTTC
TRBJ1-5	-	-	TRBV7-2	CASSLASISNQPQHF	TGTGCCAGCAGCTTAGCGTCAATAAGCAATCAGCCCCAGCATTTT
TRBJ2-2	TRBD1	-	TRBV6-4	CASSDSTGGASGELFF	TGTGCCAGCAGTGACTCGACAGGGGGCGCCTCCGGGGAGCTGTTTTTT
TRBJ2-7	-	-	TRBV7-2	CASTFTRTAYEQYF	TGTGCCAGCACTTTTACCCGGACAGCCTACGAGCAGTACTTC
TRBJ2-2	-	-	TRBV6-5	CASRDDWKNTGELFF	TGTGCCAGCAGGGACGACTGGAAGAACACCGGGGAGCTGTTTTTT
TRBJ2-7	-	few	TRBV18	CASSPLQGSGGLSFNYEQYF	TGTGCCAGCTCACCACTCCAGGGTTCGGGGGGCCTCTCGTTTAACTACGAGCAGTACTTC
TRBJ1-1	-	-	TRBV28	CASSLRVTEAFF	TGTGCCAGCAGTTTAAGGGTTACTGAAGCTTTCTTT
TRBJ1-2	-	-	TRBV28	CASSLFPGHGYTF	TGTGCCAGCAGTTTATTTCCAGGGCATGGCTACACCTTC
TRBJ2-5	-	-	TRBV27	CASSHTGSQETQYF	TGTGCCAGCAGTCATACAGGGTCACAAGAGACCCAGTACTTC